A single sample gave rise to the 27 T cell receptor beta chains below, sequenced in a study of blood T cell repertoires in COVID-19. Only in-frame clones appear in the TCRdb table, and some are missing; sequencing was by immunoSEQ multiplex PCR. This table holds around 270,000 clones, approximately 89% found once. Specimen: peripheral blood. These receptors were obtained from a woman aged 50 to 65 with acute or convalescent COVID-19.

The chain recombines TRBV27 with TRBJ2-7; 10 nucleotides match TRBD1. The CDR3 is 14 residues long. Germline values: CDR1 MNHEY, CDR2 SMNVEV (reference sequence). The V gene end was trimmed by 8 bases and the J gene end by 0 bases; junction bases not matched to a gene: 4. CDR3: CASAGQGSSYEQYF. The CDR3, as DNA: TGTGCCAGCGCGGGACAGGGGTCCTCCTACGAGCAGTACTTC.

Turning to this clone: This specimen includes other DNA sequences encoding the same CDR3. V gene TRBV27 combines with J gene TRBJ1-5; the match to TRBD1 covers 7 bases. Germline trimming cut 2 bases from V and 7 bases from J; bases unmatched to any gene: 5. Germline assignment: CDR1 MNHEY and CDR2 SMNVEV (reference sequence). The CDR3 extends over 14 amino acids. CDR3 residues: CASSLNRGGQPQHF. The CDR3, as DNA: TGTGCCAGCAGTTTAAACAGGGGAGGACAGCCCCAGCATTTT.

The chain uses TRBV7-3 and TRBJ2-1, with 7 positions matching TRBD2. The germline CDR1 and CDR2 sequences are SGHTA and FQGTGA. The trim removed 5 bases at V and 7 bases at J, leaving 8 bases unmatched. The CDR3 runs 14 residues. CDR3 in amino acids: CASSTPGLSNEQFF. In nucleotides, the CDR3 is TGTGCCAGCAGCACCCCGGGACTAAGTAATGAGCAGTTCTTC.

The chain uses TRBV24-1 and TRBJ1-2; a weak D match, TRBD1 (5 bases). V gave up 10 bases and J gave up 0 bases, with 11 bases separating them. Germline lookup yields CDR1 KGHDR and CDR2 SFDVKD. This CDR3 is 13 amino acids long. The DNA for the CDR3 is TGTGCCACGAGTCGGGACTCTAACTATGGCTACACCTTC. Protein sequence: CATSRDSNYGYTF.

This clone is a singleton in its sample. The CDR3 region is CASSLLGVNSYEQYF. CDR3 in DNA: TGTGCCAGCAGTTTATTGGGCGTCAACTCCTACGAGCAGTACTTC. This chain joins TRBV27 and TRBJ2-7; D unclear. This CDR3 has 15 amino acids. CDR1 is MNHEY, CDR2 SMNVEV, per germline (reference sequence). The ends were cut back, 1 base at V and 0 bases at J, with 10 bases in the middle.

The chain is built from TRBV7-8 and TRBJ2-7; 10 nucleotides agree with TRBD2. Germline trimming cut 5 bases from V and 6 bases from J; bases unmatched to any gene: 10. The CDR3 contains 15 residues. Germline assignment: CDR1 SGHVS and CDR2 FQNEAQ. The CDR3 region is CASSISPAGGGEQYF. DNA for the CDR3: TGTGCCAGCAGCATCAGCCCAGCGGGAGGGGGCGAGCAGTACTTC.

The chain has TRBV5-4 and TRBJ2-7; possible D gene TRBD1, 6 bases. CDR1 and CDR2 from the germline V gene are SGHNT and YYREEE (reference sequence). The CDR3 is made up of 14 amino acids. With 0 bases removed from V and 3 bases from J, the gap between germline ends came to 10 bases. CDR3 DNA sequence: TGTGCCAGCAGCTTGGCACAGGGCATCTACGAGCAGTACTTC. It translates to CASSLAQGIYEQYF.

The count of this clone is one. The CDR3 nucleotides read TGCGCCAGCGAACCCCTAGCGGGAGGAAACAATGAGCAGTTCTTC. Translating it yields CASEPLAGGNNEQFF. The J gene is TRBJ2-1, the V gene TRBV5-1; 11 nucleotides match TRBD2. CDR3 length: 15 amino acids. J gave up 5 bases and V 7 bases, and 8 bases lay outside the gene matches. The germline V gene has CDR1 SGHRS and CDR2 YFSETQ.

J is TRBJ1-2 and V is TRBV10-3, with D maybe TRBD1 (6 bases). This CDR3 is 13 amino acids long. Trimming left V 6 bases short and J 3 bases short, with 11 bases between. The germline CDR1 and CDR2 sequences are ENHRY and SYGVKD. The CDR3 DNA is TGTGCCATCAGCACAGGGAGTTACTATGGCTACACCTTC. Protein product: CAISTGSYYGYTF.

The chain joins TRBV30 to TRBJ2-7, with 10 bases matching TRBD1. CDR1 GTSNPN and CDR2 SVGIG come from the germline V gene (reference sequence). With V trimmed by 6 bases and J by 5 bases, 10 bases remained unmatched. The CDR3 loop spans 14 amino acids. This CDR3 is CACLLRDRGDEQYF. CDR3 bases: TGTGCCTGTCTGCTCCGGGACAGGGGAGACGAGCAGTACTTC.

DNA of the CDR3: TGTGCCAGTTCGGGCGGGAGGGTTGCAGATACGCAGTATTTT. Encoded protein: CASSGGRVADTQYF. The rearrangement links TRBV19 to TRBJ2-3, with 9 bases that match TRBD2. The germline CDR1 and CDR2 sequences are LNHDA and SQIVND (reference sequence). CDR3 length: 14 amino acids. After removal of 8 bases from V and 4 bases from J, the junction contained 7 bases not matched to a gene.

This chain joins TRBV27 and TRBJ2-3, with 12 bases lining up with TRBD2. J lost 6 bases, V lost 2 bases, and 12 bases had no gene match. CDR3 length: 18 amino acids. Germline assignment: CDR1 MNHEY and CDR2 SMNVEV (reference sequence). The CDR3 region is CASSLLRLAGAGRDTQYF. The CDR3 nucleotides are TGTGCCAGCAGTTTACTTCGACTAGCGGGAGCTGGGAGGGATACGCAGTATTTT.

On this clone itself: Different DNA sequences within this sample yield the same CDR3. The chain has TRBV18 and TRBJ1-5; unclear D gene. The CDR3 loop spans 14 amino acids. The ends were cut back, 3 bases at V and 3 bases at J, with 9 bases in the middle. The V gene's germline CDR1 is KGHSH and CDR2 LQKENI. CDR3 region: CASSPSGDNQPQHF. The DNA of the CDR3 is TGTGCCAGCTCACCGTCCGGGGACAATCAGCCCCAGCATTTT.

This chain connects TRBV5-6 to TRBJ1-2, with a tentative D call TRBD1 (5 bases). The germline V and J ends were trimmed by 4 bases and 4 bases, with 8 bases remaining between them. Germline V CDR1 and CDR2: SGHDT, YYEEEE. The CDR3 contains 12 residues. CDR3 nucleotides: TGTGCCAGCAGCCCTAGGGGCTATGGCTACACCTTC. Translation: CASSPRGYGYTF.

The chain is built from TRBV6-2 or TRBV6-3 and TRBJ2-7; possibly TRBD2 for D (6 bases). Germline V CDR1 and CDR2: MNHEY, SVGEGT. This CDR3 has 15 residues. The V end was cut by 1 base, the J end by 5 bases, with 15 bases between. The CDR3: CASSYWGGRGDEQYF. CDR3 bases: TGTGCCAGCAGTTACTGGGGAGGCCGGGGCGACGAGCAGTACTTC.

The rearrangement joins TRBV12-3 or TRBV12-4 to TRBJ2-4; no reliable D call. The CDR3 extends over 13 amino acids. Between the trimmed V and J ends, which lost 2 bases and 9 bases, there was a span of 11 bases. CDR3 bases: TGTGCCAGCAGTTTAAAGACTGATAGCATTCAGTACTTC. Its protein product is CASSLKTDSIQYF.

V and J are TRBV7-2 and TRBJ2-7, with 8 bases aligning to TRBD2. From germline, CDR1 is SGHTA and CDR2 FQGNSA. The CDR3 runs 15 residues. The junction had 6 bases not matched to a gene; V was cut back by 1 base and J by 4 bases. The CDR3 DNA reads as TGTGCCAGCAGCTTAGTCGGCGCGGGAGGTTACGAGCAGTACTTC. It translates to CASSLVGAGGYEQYF.

V usage is TRBV5-1 and J usage is TRBJ2-1; a possible D gene is TRBD1 (6 bases). This CDR3 spans 13 amino acids. Germline V gives CDR1 SGHRS, CDR2 YFSETQ. Trimming cost V 7 bases and J 4 bases, with 12 bases left between them. Written as DNA, the CDR3 is TGCGCCAGCGGAACCGACAGGTACAATGAGCAGTTCTTC. It specifies CASGTDRYNEQFF.

The CDR3 here is CASRIRDRGSNEQFF. The CDR3 region has the DNA TGTGCCAGCAGAATCCGGGACAGGGGGTCGAATGAGCAGTTCTTC. The rearrangement links TRBV28 to TRBJ2-1; 11 nucleotides line up with TRBD1. V shed 6 bases and J 7 bases; nucleotides not matched to a gene: 8. CDR3 length equals 15 residues. Per the germline V gene, CDR1 is MDHEN and CDR2 is SYDVKM. Full variable domain (remainder filled in from reference TRBV28 and TRBJ2-1): DVKVTQSSRYLVKRTGEKVFLECVQDMDHENMFWYRQDPGLGLRLIYFSYDVKMKEKGDIPEGYSVSREKKERFSLILESASTNQTSMYLCASRIRDRGSNEQFFGPGTRLTVL.

The chain combines TRBV5-1 with TRBJ1-1, with no clear D. The germline gives CDR1 SGHRS, CDR2 YFSETQ. The CDR3 is made up of 15 amino acids. Trimming pared 4 bases from V and 6 bases from J, leaving 19 bases between. In DNA form, the CDR3 reads TGCGCCAGCAGCCACCTAGACCCGGGTTCGGCTGAAGCTTTCTTT. This codes for CASSHLDPGSAEAFF.

As DNA, the CDR3 is TGTGCCAGCAGTTTGGGGGCCGGAAGCGAGCAGTACTTC. It translates to CASSLGAGSEQYF. This chain joins TRBV28 and TRBJ2-7; tentative D call: TRBD1 (6 bases). Germline lookup yields CDR1 MDHEN and CDR2 SYDVKM. V lost 3 bases and J 6 bases, leaving 12 bases between the germline ends. This CDR3 region has 13 residues.

The chain has TRBV19 and TRBJ2-3; 10 positions agree with TRBD2. This CDR3 is built from 15 residues. Germline assignment: CDR1 LNHDA and CDR2 SQIVND (reference sequence). Trimming at V came to 4 bases and at J to 6 bases, leaving 7 bases not matched to a gene. For the CDR3, the DNA is TGTGCCAGTAGTAACCTAGCGGGAGTTGGTGATACGCAGTATTTT. It yields the protein CASSNLAGVGDTQYF. The complete variable domain, with remaining parts taken from reference TRBV19 and TRBJ2-3, reads DGGITQSPKYLFRKEGQNVTLSCEQNLNHDAMYWYRQDPGQGLRLIYYSQIVNDFQKGDIAEGYSVSREKKESFPLTVTSAQKNPTAFYLCASSNLAGVGDTQYFGPGTRLTVL.

This chain connects TRBV5-4 to TRBJ2-5, with TRBD2 matching over 7 bases. CDR3 length: 14 amino acids. Germline CDR1 SGHNT, CDR2 YYREEE (reference sequence). J lost 9 bases, V lost 4 bases, and 12 bases had no gene match. The CDR3 nucleotides are TGTGCCAGCAGCCGCCGGGACTATGGTATGGCCCAGTACTTC. Translating it yields CASSRRDYGMAQYF.

The rearrangement uses TRBV6-5 and TRBJ2-1; 9 nucleotides agree with TRBD1. The junction had 4 bases not matched to a gene; V was cut back by 2 bases and J by 8 bases. The V gene's germline CDR1 is MNHEY and CDR2 SVGAGI. This CDR3 comprises 14 residues. In DNA, the CDR3 is TGTGCCAGCAGTTACGGGACAGGGTTCGATGAGCAGTTCTTC. It specifies CASSYGTGFDEQFF.

This clone has just a few counts. The CDR3 nucleotides read TGTGCCAGCAGCTTAGGACTAGCGGGAGAGAAGTACTTC. It encodes CASSLGLAGEKYF. V and J are TRBV7-8 and TRBJ2-7; 12 bases agree with TRBD2. CDR1 SGHVS and CDR2 FQNEAQ come from the germline V gene. With 1 base clipped from V and 11 bases from J, the junction kept 3 bases outside the gene matches. CDR3 length: 13 residues. The variable domain in full, completed from reference TRBV7-8 and TRBJ2-7, reads GAGVSQSPRYKVAKRGQDVALRCDPISGHVSLFWYQQALGQGPEFLTYFQNEAQLDKSGLPSDRFFAERPEGSVSTLKIQRTQQEDSAVYLCASSLGLAGEKYFGPGTRLTVT.

This rearrangement joins TRBV27 to TRBJ2-2, with D maybe TRBD2 (5 bases). The length of the CDR3 is 15 residues. Germline lookup yields CDR1 MNHEY and CDR2 SMNVEV (reference sequence). V was shortened by 2 bases and J by 7 bases, with 14 bases between the two germline ends. The CDR3 nucleotides are TGTGCCAGCAGTTTAATGACTGACGGGATCGGGGAGCTGTTTTTT. This encodes CASSLMTDGIGELFF.

The J gene is TRBJ2-7, the V gene TRBV6-2 or TRBV6-3; 8 bases match TRBD2. The V segment lost 5 bases and the J segment 3 bases; nucleotides outside the gene matches: 9. Germline V gene lookup returns CDR1 MNHEY and CDR2 SVGEGT. The CDR3 is 15 amino acids. Here the CDR3 DNA reads TGTGCCAGCAGTAGCGGGAGCGGACTTCACTACGAGCAGTACTTC. Translation: CASSSGSGLHYEQYF.